Each of the 26 T cell receptor beta chains below was sequenced from the same sample in a study of blood T cell repertoires in COVID-19. Clones were sequenced by immunoSEQ multiplex PCR, and TCRdb holds only the in-frame ones, with some missing. The sample has roughly 190,000 clones, 70% to 90% seen once. The sequenced material came from peripheral blood. Receptor source: a man aged 60 to 69 with active or convalescent COVID-19.

This clone appeared once. The rearrangement links TRBV6-4 to TRBJ2-3; 8 bases align to TRBD2. This CDR3 has 15 residues. The V gene end was trimmed by 2 bases and the J gene end by 8 bases; junction bases not matched to a gene: 9. Per germline, CDR1 MRHNA and CDR2 SNTAGT. Written as DNA, the CDR3 is TGTGCCAGCAGTGACGTCGGGGGGGCCCAGGGTACGCAGTATTTT. As protein: CASSDVGGAQGTQYF.

The chain links TRBV6-5 to TRBJ1-2; D not certain. Trimming shortened V by 0 bases and J by 5 bases, and 13 bases separated the two germline ends. Germline V lookup: CDR1 MNHEY, CDR2 SVGAGI. There are 15 residues in the CDR3. In DNA, the CDR3 is TGTGCCAGCAGTTACTCGTCAAGCAGCGGGTATGGCTACACCTTC. Its translation: CASSYSSSSGYGYTF.

This clone was detected only a few times. This chain uses TRBV2 with TRBJ2-1; D is unresolved. This CDR3 has 14 amino acids. Trimming shortened V by 7 bases and J by 2 bases, and 12 bases separated the two germline ends. The germline gives CDR1 SNHLY, CDR2 FYNNEI. The CDR3 loop is CASKIQSTYNEQFF. CDR3 bases: TGTGCCAGCAAGATACAGTCAACCTACAATGAGCAGTTCTTC.

The V gene is TRBV6-4, the J gene TRBJ2-7; D is ambiguous. CDR3 size: 14 residues. V dropped 7 bases and J dropped 0 bases, with 13 bases sitting between them. Germline CDR1 is MRHNA and CDR2 is SNTAGT. CDR3 protein: CASKEMRSSYEQYF. The DNA for the CDR3 is TGTGCCAGCAAGGAGATGCGTAGCTCCTACGAGCAGTACTTC.

A single count supports this clone. V gene TRBV5-1 combines with J gene TRBJ2-5; no firm D call. CDR3 length: 14 residues. Germline values: CDR1 SGHRS, CDR2 YFSETQ. Trimming took 0 bases from V and 2 from J, leaving 8 bases between them. The CDR3 region is CASSLASDQETQYF. Here the CDR3 DNA reads TGCGCCAGCAGCTTGGCAAGCGATCAAGAGACCCAGTACTTC. Together with reference TRBV5-1 and TRBJ2-5, the CDR3 gives the full variable domain: KAGVTQTPRYLIKTRGQQVTLSCSPISGHRSVSWYQQTPGQGLQFLFEYFSETQRNKGNFPGRFSGRQFSNSRSEMNVSTLELGDSALYLCASSLASDQETQYFGPGTRLLVL.

This sequence joins TRBV19 and TRBJ1-2; 9 bases are shared with TRBD1. With 4 bases clipped from V and 2 bases from J, the junction kept 5 bases outside the gene matches. The germline CDR1 and CDR2 sequences are LNHDA and SQIVND (reference sequence). CDR3 length: 15 amino acids. DNA of the CDR3: TGTGCCAGTAGTACGGGGACAGGGAGAAACTATGGCTACACCTTC. Its translation: CASSTGTGRNYGYTF.

V and J are TRBV15 and TRBJ1-1; tentatively, D is TRBD1 (5 bases). The ends were cut back, 1 base at V and 1 base at J, with 16 bases in the middle. The CDR3 consists of 17 residues. Germline V lookup: CDR1 LNHNV, CDR2 YYDKDF (reference sequence). The CDR3: CATSRARPGGENTEAFF. The CDR3, as DNA: TGTGCCACCAGCAGAGCCAGGCCCGGGGGGGAGAACACTGAAGCTTTCTTT.

V gene TRBV5-4 combines with J gene TRBJ2-6; 7 nucleotides match TRBD2. The CDR3 extends over 16 amino acids. Germline CDR1 SGHNT, CDR2 YYREEE (reference sequence). With V trimmed by 0 bases and J by 0 bases, 0 bases remained unmatched. The CDR3 is CASSLGGSSGANVLTF. CDR3 nucleotides: TGTGCCAGCAGCTTGGGCGGGAGCTCTGGGGCCAACGTCCTGACTTTC.

The chain joins TRBV2 to TRBJ2-5; the match to TRBD2 covers 11 bases. This CDR3 contains 16 residues. V lost 4 bases to trimming and J lost 6 bases; unmatched junction nucleotides: 10. Germline V lookup: CDR1 SNHLY, CDR2 FYNNEI. CDR3 sequence: CASSGLAGPGGQTQYF. CDR3 DNA: TGTGCCAGCAGTGGACTAGCGGGGCCGGGGGGACAGACCCAGTACTTC.

The rearrangement joins TRBV9 to TRBJ2-2; no clear D gene. The V gene's germline CDR1 is SGDLS and CDR2 YYNGEE. Deletions cut 0 bases from V and 7 bases from J, with 7 bases between. CDR3 length: 13 amino acids. The CDR3 nucleotides are TGTGCCAGCAGCGTAGCCCGTAGCGGGGAGCTGTTTTTT. Amino acids: CASSVARSGELFF.

This clone came up once. The chain couples TRBV7-8 to TRBJ1-1; a weak D match, TRBD1 (5 bases). There are 14 residues in the CDR3. The germline V and J ends were trimmed by 1 base and 1 base, with 7 bases remaining between them. The V gene's germline CDR1 is SGHVS and CDR2 FQNEAQ. DNA for the CDR3: TGTGCCAGCAGCTTAGAGGGGTGGAACACTGAAGCTTTCTTT. Its protein is CASSLEGWNTEAFF.

V is TRBV5-6 and J is TRBJ2-7, with D perhaps TRBD1 (5 bases). The CDR3 has 14 residues. Per the germline V gene, CDR1 is SGHDT and CDR2 is YYEEEE. Trimming stripped 3 bases from V and 2 bases from J, with 12 bases between. CDR3 DNA sequence: TGTGCCAGCAGCTCGTGGACACCACCCTACGAGCAGTACTTC. It translates to CASSSWTPPYEQYF.

This rearrangement joins TRBV5-1 to TRBJ2-1; TRBD2 agrees at 9 bases. V trimming: 3 bases; J trimming: 4 bases; junction bases outside the gene matches: 8. Germline V gene data show CDR1 as SGHRS and CDR2 as YFSETQ. The CDR3 covers 16 residues. The CDR3 region has the DNA TGCGCCAGCAGCTCCCTAGCGGGGATAGCATACAATGAGCAGTTCTTC. Its translation: CASSSLAGIAYNEQFF. The whole variable domain, remainder taken from reference TRBV5-1 and TRBJ2-1, is KAGVTQTPRYLIKTRGQQVTLSCSPISGHRSVSWYQQTPGQGLQFLFEYFSETQRNKGNFPGRFSGRQFSNSRSEMNVSTLELGDSALYLCASSSLAGIAYNEQFFGPGTRLTVL.

The V gene is TRBV2, the J gene TRBJ2-5; D gene ambiguous. Germline lookup yields CDR1 SNHLY and CDR2 FYNNEI. This CDR3 region has 12 residues. The V and J ends lost 6 bases and 2 bases respectively, with 7 bases between them. The DNA for the CDR3 is TGTGCCAGCAGGACTGATCAAGAGACCCAGTACTTC. This encodes CASRTDQETQYF. Together with reference TRBV2 and TRBJ2-5, the CDR3 gives the full variable domain: EPEVTQTPSHQVTQMGQEVILRCVPISNHLYFYWYRQILGQKVEFLVSFYNNEISEKSEIFDDQFSVERPDGSNFTLKIRSTKLEDSAMYFCASRTDQETQYFGPGTRLLVL.

This chain joins TRBV11-2 and TRBJ2-3, with TRBD2 matching over 13 bases. Germline CDR1 is SGHAT and CDR2 is FQNNGV. V trimming: 7 bases; J trimming: 7 bases; junction bases outside the gene matches: 5. The CDR3 has 14 residues. The CDR3 reads CASTGTSGDHTQYF. Written as DNA, the CDR3 is TGTGCCAGCACCGGGACTAGCGGGGATCATACGCAGTATTTT. The full variable domain, in which reference TRBV11-2 and TRBJ2-3 provide the parts outside the CDR3, is EAGVAQSPRYKIIEKRQSVAFWCNPISGHATLYWYQQILGQGPKLLIQFQNNGVVDDSQLPKDRFSAERLKGVDSTLKIQPAKLEDSAVYLCASTGTSGDHTQYFGPGTRLTVL.

This chain connects TRBV3-1 (or the pseudogene TRBV3-2) to TRBJ2-1; 8 bases map to TRBD1. Germline V lookup: CDR1 LGHDT, CDR2 YNNKEL (reference sequence). V gave up 4 bases and J gave up 5 bases; unmatched junction bases: 4. The CDR3 length is 14 residues. The CDR3 sequence: CASSRPGQDNEQFF. CDR3 nucleotide sequence: TGTGCCAGCAGCCGGCCGGGACAGGACAATGAGCAGTTCTTC.

The rearrangement joins TRBV19 to TRBJ1-5; D is ambiguous. Trimming removed 8 bases at V and 0 bases at J, with 14 bases between. This CDR3 is built from 15 residues. CDR1 and CDR2 from the germline V gene are LNHDA and SQIVND (reference sequence). This chain's CDR3 is CASEAEAYSNQPQHF. The CDR3 nucleotides are TGTGCCAGTGAAGCCGAGGCATATAGCAATCAGCCCCAGCATTTT.

The CDR3 bases are TGTGCCAGCAGCCAAGCGGGGGGCGGTGGCTACACCTTC. It yields the protein CASSQAGGGGYTF. The chain is built from TRBV3-1 (or the pseudogene TRBV3-2) and TRBJ1-2, with D perhaps matching TRBD1 (6 bases). Germline lookup yields CDR1 LGHDT and CDR2 YNNKEL (reference sequence). The CDR3 is 13 amino acids. V lost 1 base and J 7 bases, leaving 10 bases between the germline ends.

The rearrangement joins TRBV18 to TRBJ2-3; D perhaps matches TRBD1 (6 bases). CDR3 length: 15 amino acids. The germline gives CDR1 KGHSH, CDR2 LQKENI. V was cut by 3 bases and J by 6 bases, with 16 bases left in between. The CDR3 sequence is CASSPLQGRGDTQYF. As DNA, the CDR3 is TGTGCCAGCTCACCTTTGCAGGGGCGCGGGGATACGCAGTATTTT.

The chain joins TRBV6-6 to TRBJ1-5, with D hard to call. V lost 9 bases, J lost 2 bases, and 8 bases lay in between. Germline CDR1 is MNHNY and CDR2 is SVGAGI (reference sequence). The CDR3 runs 12 residues. As DNA, the CDR3 is TGTGCCAGTGCACTCGGCAATCAGCCCCAGCATTTT. Protein sequence: CASALGNQPQHF.

The chain carries TRBV12-3 or TRBV12-4 and TRBJ1-6; D not certain. This CDR3 region has 13 residues. Trimming left V 2 bases short and J 5 bases short, with 4 bases between. The CDR3 region is CASSLIDNSPLHF. CDR3 in DNA: TGTGCCAGCAGTTTAATAGATAATTCACCCCTCCACTTT.

The CDR3 DNA is TGTGCCAGCAGTACGGGTGGGACTAGCACAGATACGCAGTATTTT. It encodes CASSTGGTSTDTQYF. The rearrangement uses TRBV6-5 and TRBJ2-3, with a possible D match to TRBD2 (6 bases). Germline CDR1 reads MNHEY; CDR2 reads SVGAGI. The CDR3 has 15 amino acids. V gave up 5 bases and J gave up 0 bases, with 12 bases separating them.

The chain uses TRBV27 and TRBJ2-7; D not resolved. The V end was cut by 6 bases, the J end by 1 base, with 10 bases between. This CDR3 region has 13 residues. Germline V lookup: CDR1 MNHEY, CDR2 SMNVEV (reference sequence). CDR3 in amino acids: CASSHHGSYEQYF. The CDR3 DNA is TGTGCCAGCAGCCACCACGGGTCCTACGAGCAGTACTTC.

This CDR3 is CASSSPTSGGNEQFF. The CDR3 region has the DNA TGTGCCAGCAGTTCCCCGACTAGCGGGGGTAATGAGCAGTTCTTC. The rearrangement joins TRBV6-5 to TRBJ2-1, with 12 bases matching TRBD2. The CDR3 sequence is 15 residues long. Germline CDR1 reads MNHEY; CDR2 reads SVGAGI. With V trimmed by 4 bases and J by 7 bases, 5 bases remained unmatched.

The chain combines TRBV7-9 with TRBJ2-1; possibly TRBD1 for D (6 bases). Germline CDR1 reads SEHNR; CDR2 reads FQNEAQ (reference sequence). Trimming took off 5 bases at V and 0 bases at J, with 20 bases between the two ends. The CDR3 length is 18 residues. The CDR3 DNA reads TGTGCCAGCAGCCCGATCCAAGGGGGTCGCTACTCCTACAATGAGCAGTTCTTC. Its translation: CASSPIQGGRYSYNEQFF.

This chain connects TRBV6-5 to TRBJ2-7; TRBD1 matches at 8 bases. Germline assignment: CDR1 MNHEY and CDR2 SVGAGI. The CDR3 extends over 13 amino acids. V shed 6 bases and J 5 bases; nucleotides not matched to a gene: 6. CDR3 sequence: CASRRTGNHEQYF. The DNA of the CDR3 is TGTGCCAGCAGACGGACAGGGAACCACGAGCAGTACTTC.